A selection of T cell receptor beta chains follows, all from one sample in a study of beta chain features in type 1 diabetes. Some clones are missing from TCRdb's copy, which holds only in-frame ones; the method was immunoSEQ multiplex PCR. The sample lists roughly 500,000 clones, over 10% seen once, with about 0.042% in the top ten. Source material: naive CD4+ T cells from blood. The receptors originated from a woman aged 18-35 years in good health. Each CDR3 is given with its conserved first and last residue. Fields, in order: CDR3 protein, CDR3 DNA, J gene, V gene, clone size, D gene. A D gene is named only where the DNA matches it firmly. Size tells how often a clone was seen (once, few, many) or the class of an expanded clone, and some rows leave it out.

cdr3_aa: CATSPGTSVSEQYF; cdr3_nt: TGTGCCACCAGCCCAGGGACTAGCGTTAGTGAGCAGTACTTC; j_call: TRBJ2-7; v_call: TRBV15; clone_size: many; d_call: TRBD2
cdr3_aa: CASRGTGGAPLHF; cdr3_nt: TGTGCCAGCAGAGGGACAGGGGGGGCACCCCTCCACTTT; j_call: TRBJ1-6; v_call: TRBV4-2; clone_size: .; d_call: TRBD1
cdr3_aa: CASSRPGDSYGYTF; cdr3_nt: TGTGCCAGCAGCCGTCCGGGAGACAGCTATGGCTACACCTTC; j_call: TRBJ1-2; v_call: TRBV7-2; clone_size: .; d_call: .
cdr3_aa: CASSWAGSRYEQFF; cdr3_nt: TGTGCCAGCAGCTGGGCGGGGTCACGATACGAGCAGTTCTTC; j_call: TRBJ2-1; v_call: TRBV7-2; clone_size: .; d_call: .
cdr3_aa: CSVVVRDIGSGNTIYF; cdr3_nt: TGCAGCGTTGTCGTCCGAGACATCGGCTCTGGAAACACCATATATTTT; j_call: TRBJ1-3; v_call: TRBV29-1; clone_size: .; d_call: .
cdr3_aa: CASSIGQGSYEQYF; cdr3_nt: TGTGCCAGTAGTATTGGACAGGGGTCCTACGAGCAGTACTTC; j_call: TRBJ2-7; v_call: TRBV19; clone_size: few; d_call: TRBD1
cdr3_aa: CASSLGDQRSKTQYF; cdr3_nt: TGTGCCAGCAGCTTGGGGGATCAGCGGAGTAAGACCCAGTACTTC; j_call: TRBJ2-5; v_call: TRBV7-2; clone_size: many; d_call: .
cdr3_aa: CASRLAGGYTGELFF; cdr3_nt: TGTGCCAGCCGACTAGCGGGAGGGTACACCGGGGAGCTGTTTTTT; j_call: TRBJ2-2; v_call: TRBV13; clone_size: few; d_call: TRBD2
cdr3_aa: CASSTLDSVTTQYF; cdr3_nt: TGTGCCAGTAGTACACTGGACAGCGTTACGACCCAGTACTTC; j_call: TRBJ2-5; v_call: TRBV19; clone_size: few; d_call: .
cdr3_aa: CASSVLGRKDQPQHF; cdr3_nt: TGTGCCAGCAGCGTACTCGGGAGGAAAGATCAGCCCCAGCATTTT; j_call: TRBJ1-5; v_call: TRBV9; clone_size: few; d_call: .
cdr3_aa: CSLRGPRGGELFF; cdr3_nt: TGCAGCTTGCGGGGCCCCCGGGGCGGGGAGCTGTTTTTT; j_call: TRBJ2-2; v_call: TRBV29-1; clone_size: few; d_call: .
cdr3_aa: CASSQVDTPEAFF; cdr3_nt: TGCGCCAGCAGCCAAGTGGATACACCTGAAGCTTTCTTT; j_call: TRBJ1-1; v_call: TRBV4-1; clone_size: .; d_call: .
cdr3_aa: CASSHLGGDTQYF; cdr3_nt: TGCGCCAGCAGCCACCTGGGCGGAGATACGCAGTATTTT; j_call: TRBJ2-3; v_call: TRBV4-3; clone_size: few; d_call: .
cdr3_aa: CASTWGESYTEAFF; cdr3_nt: TGTGCCAGTACATGGGGGGAATCGTACACTGAAGCTTTCTTT; j_call: TRBJ1-1; v_call: TRBV2; clone_size: few; d_call: .
cdr3_aa: CASSGQGYGYTF; cdr3_nt: TGTGCCAGCAGTGGACAAGGGTATGGCTACACCTTC; j_call: TRBJ1-2; v_call: TRBV2; clone_size: few; d_call: .
cdr3_aa: CAISGLPSSGANVLTF; cdr3_nt: TGTGCCATATCGGGACTCCCGAGCTCTGGGGCCAACGTCCTGACTTTC; j_call: TRBJ2-6; v_call: TRBV28; clone_size: .; d_call: .
cdr3_aa: CASRRTGAIEQYF; cdr3_nt: TGTGCCAGCAGGAGGACAGGGGCAATCGAGCAGTACTTC; j_call: TRBJ2-7; v_call: TRBV25-1; clone_size: few; d_call: TRBD1
cdr3_aa: CAGNSGYTF; cdr3_nt: TGTGCCGGGAACAGTGGCTACACCTTC; j_call: TRBJ1-2; v_call: TRBV7-9; clone_size: few; d_call: .
cdr3_aa: CASSRGPVDEQYF; cdr3_nt: TGTGCCAGCAGCCGGGGACCGGTGGACGAGCAGTACTTC; j_call: TRBJ2-7; v_call: TRBV2; clone_size: few; d_call: .
cdr3_aa: CASSLDLLVDTQYF; cdr3_nt: TGTGCCAGCAGCTTAGACCTCCTGGTAGATACGCAGTATTTT; j_call: TRBJ2-3; v_call: TRBV11-1; clone_size: .; d_call: .
cdr3_aa: CASTLAGQGNYGYTF; cdr3_nt: TGTGCCAGCACACTCGCGGGACAGGGGAACTATGGCTACACCTTC; j_call: TRBJ1-2; v_call: TRBV14; clone_size: .; d_call: TRBD1
cdr3_aa: CASSVGPRDIQYF; cdr3_nt: TGTGCCAGCAGCGTAGGGCCTAGGGACATTCAGTACTTC; j_call: TRBJ2-4; v_call: TRBV9; clone_size: few; d_call: .